One T cell receptor (beta chain) is described in this entry. Its target antigen remains unknown. Base qualities are missing; no much larger clone stands one base away. This record belongs to a study of blood T cell repertoires in COVID-19 (TCRdb year 2020). General notes on the study: Collaborator samples came from the United States, Italy and Spain and covered acute and convalescent phases of COVID-19. The material from the prospective study consisted of cDNA or gDNA derived from T cells, B-cell-depleted T cells, or PBMCs. Subjects who had been exposed to COVID-19, were actively infected with it, or had recovered from it provided the deeply sampled blood TCRbeta repertoires that made up the dataset. The repertoires were released in a freely available public database intended as a resource for research on the immune response to SARS-CoV-2. The samples were drawn from the first 160 participants of the ongoing ImmuneRACE study and from about 1,200 subjects provided by 6 global collaborators. Nearly every sample came with metadata listing a de-identified subject ID, COVID-19 status, age in years and sex. Where available, HLA class I and class II types were taken from metadata supplied by the sample provider and were not determined by assay-based typing. Study-level results and caveats: The quantity of clinical and demographic metadata differed by source and by participant and was supplied without curation.

The germline V gene provides CDR1 MNHEY and CDR2 SVGAGI. The V end gives up 6 bases and the J end 5 bases, leaving 9 bases in the junction not matched to a gene. The CDR3, cysteine through phenylalanine, is 15 amino acids long. Kept here is only the CDR3 DNA, which spans 45 bases and is read in frame from base 1. Samples from volunteer blood donors who had recovered from COVID-19 were contributed by a second Seattle source. The collaborating institutions used their own protocols to collect whole blood in K2EDTA tubes. Collaborator samples were shipped for TCRbeta analysis as frozen whole blood, isolated PBMCs, or DNA extracted from either sample type. The immunoSEQ Assay, a bias-controlled multiplex PCR, was used to amplify TCRbeta CDR3 regions from genomic DNA. Turning to the authors' computational methods: The number of nucleated cells in each sample was estimated from the amplification of reference gene primers within the assay. To quantify the absolute abundance of each unique TCRbeta CDR3 rearrangement, sequence reads were collapsed and filtered. Productive Simpson clonality was computed per sample as the square root of Simpson's diversity index over productive rearrangements. Held by TCRdb, this immuneACCESS table contains in-frame sequences only and omits some clones. Under half of the omission traces to an unresolved V gene where checked; the cause of the rest is unknown. Clone size and the V and J calls come from that table; the DNA yielded D and trimming. The sample table holds 250,000 to 350,000 clones, of which roughly 87% were seen once. About 2% of the sample belongs to the ten largest clones.

The specimen sequenced was peripheral blood. This TCR was recovered from a woman in her forties or fifties who had recovered from COVID-19. Here the chain combines TRBV6-5 and TRBJ1-4; TRBD1 matches 7 bases in the middle. CDR3 sequence: CASRDDRAGNEKLFF. The DNA sequence follows: TGTGCCAGCAGGGACGACAGGGCGGGGAATGAAAAACTGTTTTTT.